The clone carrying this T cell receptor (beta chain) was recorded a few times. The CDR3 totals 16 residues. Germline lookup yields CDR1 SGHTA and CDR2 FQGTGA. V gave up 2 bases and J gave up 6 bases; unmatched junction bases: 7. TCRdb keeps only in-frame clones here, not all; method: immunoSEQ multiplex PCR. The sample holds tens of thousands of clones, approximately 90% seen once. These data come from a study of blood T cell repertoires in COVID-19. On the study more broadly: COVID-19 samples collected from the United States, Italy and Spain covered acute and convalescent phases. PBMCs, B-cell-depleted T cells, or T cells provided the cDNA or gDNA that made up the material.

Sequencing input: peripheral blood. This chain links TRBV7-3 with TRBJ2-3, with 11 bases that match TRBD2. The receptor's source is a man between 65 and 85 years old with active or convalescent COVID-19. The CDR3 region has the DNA TGTGCCAGCAGCTTAGTTTCGGCTAGCGGGAGGGATACGCAGTATTTT. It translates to CASSLVSASGRDTQYF.